The rows below give T cell receptor beta chains drawn from one sample of a study of blood T cells in healthy people across ages. MiXCR was run by TCRdb on the 5' RACE reads, yielding one entry per CDR3 protein. The table lists about 1.1 million distinct CDR3 sequences, 35% to 45% of them singletons. Specimen: blood. These receptors all stem from a man aged 18 to 30 in good health. Both conserved end residues are part of each CDR3. D genes are given only for firm matches. Some rows have no size entry. The others give once, few or many, or a class for an expanded clone.

j_gene | v_gene | abundance | len | d_gene | CDR3nt | CDR3aa
TRBJ2-3 | TRBV27 | once | 13 | . | TGTGCCAGCAGGCCGTTAGGATCTGATACGCAGTATTTT | CASRPLGSDTQYF
TRBJ1-1 | TRBV4-1 | . | 16 | . | TGCGCCAGCAGCCTCGGTGAGGAGGGAAAGAACACTGAAGCTTTCTTT | CASSLGEEGKNTEAFF
TRBJ2-3 | TRBV2 | few | 16 | . | TGTGCCAGCAGTGTACCCGGGGGGCCATCTGCAGATACGCAGTATTTT | CASSVPGGPSADTQYF
TRBJ1-4 | TRBV20-1 | . | 14 | . | TGCAGTGCTACCCCAATCCTCCGGGGTGAAAAACTGTTTTTT | CSATPILRGEKLFF
TRBJ1-4 | TRBV5-1 | few | 14 | TRBD1 | TGCGCCAGCAGCGTGACAGGGTTGGATGAAAAACTGTTTTTT | CASSVTGLDEKLFF
TRBJ2-2 | TRBV29-1 | few | 11 | . | TGCAGCGCCGTCGGGACCGGGGAGCTGTTTTTT | CSAVGTGELFF
TRBJ2-3 | TRBV5-1 | many | 16 | TRBD2 | TGCGCCAGCAGTTACGGACTAGCGGGGATCACAGATACGCAGTATTTT | CASSYGLAGITDTQYF
TRBJ2-3 | TRBV28 | . | 16 | . | TGTGCCAGCAGTTTGAGAACGGGACCCTCGGGCGATACGCAGTATTTT | CASSLRTGPSGDTQYF
TRBJ1-4 | TRBV6-5 | . | 17 | . | TGTGCCAGCAGTTACTCGAAAATCGGGGGGGCTCGGGAAAAACTGTTTTTT | CASSYSKIGGAREKLFF
TRBJ2-3 | TRBV7-2 | many | 17 | . | TGTGCCAGCAGCTTGGGGAGTCCCTACAGAATGCCAGATACGCAGTATTTT | CASSLGSPYRMPDTQYF
TRBJ2-5 | TRBV25-1 | . | 15 | TRBD2 | TGTGCCAGCAGAGGGGGACTAGCGGGGGTAGAGACCCAGTACTTC | CASRGGLAGVETQYF
TRBJ2-2 | TRBV12-3/TRBV12-4 | . | 14 | . | TGTGCCAGCGGGGCGGGGACGAACACCGGGGAGCTGTTTTTT | CASGAGTNTGELFF
TRBJ1-2 | TRBV6-2/TRBV6-3 | few | 15 | . | TGTGCCAGCACCCGACGGGCCGAGCCCCTTTATGGCTACACCTTC | CASTRRAEPLYGYTF
TRBJ1-1 | TRBV29-1 | few | 11 | . | TGCAGCGTTCGGGACATCCCTGAAGCTTTCTTT | CSVRDIPEAFF
TRBJ1-2 | TRBV6-5 | few | 15 | . | TGTGCCAGCAGATCCGATGGGGATACCCTTTTAGGCTACACCTTC | CASRSDGDTLLGYTF
TRBJ1-5 | TRBV6-5 | few | 14 | . | TGTGCCAGCAGACCCGTCTCGGGCAATCAGCCCCAGCATTTT | CASRPVSGNQPQHF